This TCR beta chain was identified during a study of T cell responses to AZD1222 COVID-19 vaccine. Study-level results: CD4 TCRs covered the whole spike, strongest at regions 160-218 and 743-854. Reportedly, close to half of spike-specific TCRs are directed against unmutated variant regions.

Measured with immunoSEQ multiplex PCR; TCRdb has only the in-frame clones, and not every one. The sample yields some 120,000 clones, approximately 85% seen once. CDR3 size: 14 residues. Germline CDR1 is LNHDA and CDR2 is SQIVND (reference sequence). V was clipped by 1 base and J by 5 bases, with 6 bases between them. Concerning this clone itself: Its antigen remains unidentified.

The sample here was peripheral blood, taken on day 0 of AZD1222 vaccination. The chain is built from TRBV19 and TRBJ1-6, with D uncertain. The clonotype was recovered from an adult in good health. The CDR3 region is CASSIGVDNSPLHF. Written as DNA, the CDR3 is TGTGCCAGTAGTATAGGCGTGGATAATTCACCCCTCCACTTT. The entire variable domain, with the rest obtained from reference TRBV19 and TRBJ1-6, is as follows: DGGITQSPKYLFRKEGQNVTLSCEQNLNHDAMYWYRQDPGQGLRLIYYSQIVNDFQKGDIAEGYSVSREKKESFPLTVTSAQKNPTAFYLCASSIGVDNSPLHFGNGTRLTVT.